This TCR beta chain came from a study of beta chain features in type 1 diabetes. For the study at large: No patient-donor differences in age, gender, total cells or subset yield. All samples combined gave 107,917,701 sorted cells for examination.

Reverse transcribing all isolated RNA meant expressed TCRB transcripts were sequenced. Deep immunoSEQ sequencing covered naive, central memory and regulatory T cell samples. The assay was immunoSEQ multiplex PCR, and TCRdb's table has in-frame clones only and misses some. The table records approximately 250,000 clones, 9.6% of them present only once. The specimen sequenced was naive CD4+ T cells from blood. This sequence was found in a woman under 30 in good health.

The CDR3 loop is CASSQGQAAEKLFF. The CDR3 DNA reads TGCGCCAGCAGCCAAGGACAGGCGGCTGAAAAACTGTTTTTT. The V call is TRBV5-1, the J call TRBJ1-4, with TRBD1 identical over 7 bases. Germline V gene lookup returns CDR1 SGHRS and CDR2 YFSETQ. This CDR3 contains 14 residues. V shed 4 bases, J shed 7 bases, and the junction held 7 bases outside the gene matches.